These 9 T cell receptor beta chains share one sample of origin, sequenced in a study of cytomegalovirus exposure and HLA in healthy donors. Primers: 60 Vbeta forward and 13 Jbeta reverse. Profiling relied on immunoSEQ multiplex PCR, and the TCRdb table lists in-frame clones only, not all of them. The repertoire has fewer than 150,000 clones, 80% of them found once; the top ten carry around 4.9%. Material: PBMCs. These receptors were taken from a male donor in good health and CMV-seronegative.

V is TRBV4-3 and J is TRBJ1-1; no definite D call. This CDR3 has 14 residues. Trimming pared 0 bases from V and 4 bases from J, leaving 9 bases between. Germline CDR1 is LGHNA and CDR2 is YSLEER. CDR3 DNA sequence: TGCGCCAGCAGCCAAGAAACGGAGAGCACTGAAGCTTTCTTT. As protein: CASSQETESTEAFF.

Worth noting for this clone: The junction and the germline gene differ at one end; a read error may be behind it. CDR3: CASSEAGGRYGDF. In DNA, the CDR3 is TGTGCCAGCAGTGAAGCGGGGGGGCGGTATGGAGATTTT. The chain recombines TRBV6-1 with TRBJ2-3, with D possibly TRBD2 on 7 matching bases. Germline loops: CDR1 MNHNS, CDR2 SASEGT. This CDR3 spans 13 amino acids.

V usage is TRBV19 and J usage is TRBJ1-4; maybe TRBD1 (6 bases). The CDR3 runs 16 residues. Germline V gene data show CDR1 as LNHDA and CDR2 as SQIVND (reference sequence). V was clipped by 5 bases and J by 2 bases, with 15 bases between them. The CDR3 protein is CASSSNRVWTNEKLFF. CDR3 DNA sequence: TGTGCCAGTAGTTCCAACAGGGTTTGGACTAATGAAAAACTGTTTTTT.

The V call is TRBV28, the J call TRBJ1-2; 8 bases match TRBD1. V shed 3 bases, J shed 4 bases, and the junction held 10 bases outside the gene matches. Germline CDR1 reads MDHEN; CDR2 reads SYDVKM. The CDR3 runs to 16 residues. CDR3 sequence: CASSLDQGAPGYGYTF. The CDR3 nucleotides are TGTGCCAGCAGTTTGGATCAGGGGGCGCCTGGCTATGGCTACACCTTC.

This chain's CDR3 is CASSYRGWNTEAFF. The DNA of the CDR3 is TGTGCCAGCAGTTATAGAGGGTGGAACACTGAAGCTTTCTTT. The gene calls are TRBV6-5 and TRBJ1-1; the D is unclear. The CDR3 spans 14 residues. Trimming removed 3 bases at V and 1 base at J, with 9 bases between. CDR1 and CDR2 from the germline V gene are MNHEY and SVGAGI.

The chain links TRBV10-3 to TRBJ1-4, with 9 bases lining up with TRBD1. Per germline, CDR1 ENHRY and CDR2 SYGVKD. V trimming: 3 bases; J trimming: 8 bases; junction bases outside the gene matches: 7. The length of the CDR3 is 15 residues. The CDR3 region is CAISDPGQGIEKLFF. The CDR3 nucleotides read TGTGCCATCAGTGACCCTGGACAGGGGATCGAAAAACTGTTTTTT.

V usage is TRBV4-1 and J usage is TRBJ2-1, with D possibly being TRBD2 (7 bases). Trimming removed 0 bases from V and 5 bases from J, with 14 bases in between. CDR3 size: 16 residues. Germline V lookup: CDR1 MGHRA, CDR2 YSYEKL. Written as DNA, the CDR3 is TGCGCCAGCAGCCAAGATACGGGGGGCTTCCACAATGAGCAGTTCTTC. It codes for CASSQDTGGFHNEQFF.

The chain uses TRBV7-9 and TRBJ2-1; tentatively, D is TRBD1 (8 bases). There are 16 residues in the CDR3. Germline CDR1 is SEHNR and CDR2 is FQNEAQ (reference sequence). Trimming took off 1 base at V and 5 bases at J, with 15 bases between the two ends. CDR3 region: CASSLGEGTGHNEQFF. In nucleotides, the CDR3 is TGTGCCAGCAGCTTAGGGGAGGGGACAGGCCACAATGAGCAGTTCTTC.

The CDR3 DNA is TGTGCCAGCAGCCCCCAGGTGGGGCTCTCTGGAAACACCATATATTTT. Its translation is CASSPQVGLSGNTIYF. The chain joins TRBV7-9 to TRBJ1-3, with D maybe TRBD1 (5 bases). The CDR3 is 16 amino acids. Trimming took 5 bases from V and 0 from J, leaving 14 bases between them. Germline CDR1 and CDR2: SEHNR and FQNEAQ (reference sequence).